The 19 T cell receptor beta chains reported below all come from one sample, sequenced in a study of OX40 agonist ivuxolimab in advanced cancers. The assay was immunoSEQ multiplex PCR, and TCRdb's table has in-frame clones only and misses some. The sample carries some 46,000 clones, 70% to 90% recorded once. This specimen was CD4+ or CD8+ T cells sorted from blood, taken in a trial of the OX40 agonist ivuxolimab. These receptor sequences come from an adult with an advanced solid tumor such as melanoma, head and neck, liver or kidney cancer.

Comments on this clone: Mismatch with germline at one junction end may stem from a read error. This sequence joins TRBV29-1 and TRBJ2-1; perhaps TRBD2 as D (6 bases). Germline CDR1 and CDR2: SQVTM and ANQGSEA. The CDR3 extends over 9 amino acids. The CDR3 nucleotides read TGTTCGGAGGGCCGAGAGCAGTTCTTC. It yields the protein CSEGREQFF.

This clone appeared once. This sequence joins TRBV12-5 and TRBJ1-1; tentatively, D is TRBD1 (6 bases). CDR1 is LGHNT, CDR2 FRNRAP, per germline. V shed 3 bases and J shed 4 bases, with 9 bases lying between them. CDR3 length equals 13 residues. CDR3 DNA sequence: TGTGCTAGTGGTTTCTGGGGGGCCACTGAAGCTTTCTTT. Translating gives CASGFWGATEAFF.

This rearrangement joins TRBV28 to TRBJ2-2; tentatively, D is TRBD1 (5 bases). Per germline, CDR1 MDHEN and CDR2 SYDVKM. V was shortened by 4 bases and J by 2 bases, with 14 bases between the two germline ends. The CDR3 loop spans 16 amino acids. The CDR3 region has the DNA TGTGCCAGCAGTTCGACAGACATGGCTAACACCGGGGAGCTGTTTTTT. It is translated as CASSSTDMANTGELFF.

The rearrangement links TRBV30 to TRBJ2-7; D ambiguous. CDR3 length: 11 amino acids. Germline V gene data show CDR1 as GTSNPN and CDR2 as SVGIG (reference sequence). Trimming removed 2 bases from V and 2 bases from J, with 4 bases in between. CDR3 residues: CAWSSAYEQYF. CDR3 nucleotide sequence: TGTGCCTGGAGTTCAGCCTACGAGCAGTACTTC.

The DNA of the CDR3 is TGTGCCAGCAGTGAATACAGGGATTTCCTCTACGAGCAGTACTTC. It is translated as CASSEYRDFLYEQYF. The rearrangement uses TRBV25-1 and TRBJ2-7, with D perhaps matching TRBD1 (5 bases). With 0 bases removed from V and 3 bases from J, the gap between germline ends came to 12 bases. There are 15 residues in the CDR3. Germline assignment: CDR1 MGHDK and CDR2 SYGVNS.

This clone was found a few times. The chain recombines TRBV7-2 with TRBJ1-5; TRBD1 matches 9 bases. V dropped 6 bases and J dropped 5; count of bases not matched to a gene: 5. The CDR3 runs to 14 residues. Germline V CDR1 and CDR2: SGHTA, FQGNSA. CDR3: CASSRTGADQPQHF. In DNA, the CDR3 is TGTGCCAGCAGTCGGACAGGGGCCGATCAGCCCCAGCATTTT.

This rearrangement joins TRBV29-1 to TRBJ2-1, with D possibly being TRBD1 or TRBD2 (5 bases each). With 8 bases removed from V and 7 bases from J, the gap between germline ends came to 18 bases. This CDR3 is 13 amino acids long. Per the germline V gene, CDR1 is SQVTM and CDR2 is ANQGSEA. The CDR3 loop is CSPWPQGGNEQFF. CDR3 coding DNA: TGCAGCCCTTGGCCTCAGGGCGGGAATGAGCAGTTCTTC.

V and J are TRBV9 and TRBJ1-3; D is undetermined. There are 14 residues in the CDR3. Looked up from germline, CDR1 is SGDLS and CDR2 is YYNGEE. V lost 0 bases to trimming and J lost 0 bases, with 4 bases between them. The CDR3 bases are TGTGCCAGCAGCGTAGCATCCTCTGGAAACACCATATATTTT. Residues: CASSVASSGNTIYF.

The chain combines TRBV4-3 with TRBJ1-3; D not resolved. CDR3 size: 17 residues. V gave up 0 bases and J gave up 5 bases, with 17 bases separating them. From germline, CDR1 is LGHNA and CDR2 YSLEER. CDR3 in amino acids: CASSQEESHQSRNTIYF. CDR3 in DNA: TGCGCCAGCAGCCAAGAGGAGTCTCATCAGAGCAGAAACACCATATATTTT.

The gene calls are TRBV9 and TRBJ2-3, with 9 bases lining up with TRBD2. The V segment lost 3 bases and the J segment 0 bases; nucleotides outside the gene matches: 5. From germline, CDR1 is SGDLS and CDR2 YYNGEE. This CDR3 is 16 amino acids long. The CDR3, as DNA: TGTGCCAGCAGCGCAACCGGGACTAGCAGCACAGATACGCAGTATTTT. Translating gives CASSATGTSSTDTQYF.

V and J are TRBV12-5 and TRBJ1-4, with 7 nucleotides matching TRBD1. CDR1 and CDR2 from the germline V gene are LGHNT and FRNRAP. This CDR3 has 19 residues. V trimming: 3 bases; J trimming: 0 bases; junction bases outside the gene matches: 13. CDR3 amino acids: CASGFTRQGRPTTNEKLFF. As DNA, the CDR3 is TGTGCTAGTGGTTTCACACGACAGGGTAGGCCTACAACTAATGAAAAACTGTTTTTT.

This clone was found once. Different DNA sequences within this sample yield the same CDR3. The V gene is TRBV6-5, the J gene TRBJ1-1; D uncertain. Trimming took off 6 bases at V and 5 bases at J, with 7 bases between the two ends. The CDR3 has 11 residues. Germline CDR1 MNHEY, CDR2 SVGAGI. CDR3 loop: CASSPGTEAFF. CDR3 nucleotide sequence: TGTGCCAGCAGCCCGGGAACTGAAGCTTTCTTT.

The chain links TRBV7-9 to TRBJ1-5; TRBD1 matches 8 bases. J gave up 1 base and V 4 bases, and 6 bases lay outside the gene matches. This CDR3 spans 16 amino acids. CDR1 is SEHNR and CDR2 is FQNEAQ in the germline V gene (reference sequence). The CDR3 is CASSSGQGVSNQPQHF. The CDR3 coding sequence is TGTGCCAGCAGCTCCGGACAGGGCGTAAGCAATCAGCCCCAGCATTTT.

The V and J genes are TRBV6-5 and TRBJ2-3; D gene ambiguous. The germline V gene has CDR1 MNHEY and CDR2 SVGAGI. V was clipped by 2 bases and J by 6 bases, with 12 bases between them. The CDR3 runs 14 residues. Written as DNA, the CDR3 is TGTGCCAGCAGTTACGTCCAGGCGTCTGATACGCAGTATTTT. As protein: CASSYVQASDTQYF.

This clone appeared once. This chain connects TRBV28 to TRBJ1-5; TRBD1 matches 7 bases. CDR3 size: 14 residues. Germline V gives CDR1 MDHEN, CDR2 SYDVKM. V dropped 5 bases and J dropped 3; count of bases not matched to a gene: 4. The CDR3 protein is CASSRQGFNQPQHF. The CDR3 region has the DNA TGTGCCAGCAGTCGACAGGGCTTCAATCAGCCCCAGCATTTT.

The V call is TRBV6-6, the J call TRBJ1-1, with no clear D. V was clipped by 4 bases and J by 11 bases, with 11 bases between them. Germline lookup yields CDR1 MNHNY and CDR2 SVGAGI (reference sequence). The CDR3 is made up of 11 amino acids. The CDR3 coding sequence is TGTGCCAGCAGTTCCTCGGTGATGGCTTTCTTT. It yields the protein CASSSSVMAFF.

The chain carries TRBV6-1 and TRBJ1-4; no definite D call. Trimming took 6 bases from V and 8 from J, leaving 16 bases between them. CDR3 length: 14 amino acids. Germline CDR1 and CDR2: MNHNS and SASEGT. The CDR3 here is CASRYREGEEKLFF. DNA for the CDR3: TGTGCCAGCAGGTATAGAGAGGGTGAAGAAAAACTGTTTTTT.

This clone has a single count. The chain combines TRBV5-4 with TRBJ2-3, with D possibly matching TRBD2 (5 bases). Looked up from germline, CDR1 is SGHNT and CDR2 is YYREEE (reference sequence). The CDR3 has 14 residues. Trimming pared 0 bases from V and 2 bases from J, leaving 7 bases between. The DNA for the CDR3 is TGTGCCAGCAGCTTGGAGGACTCCACAGATACGCAGTATTTT. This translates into CASSLEDSTDTQYF.

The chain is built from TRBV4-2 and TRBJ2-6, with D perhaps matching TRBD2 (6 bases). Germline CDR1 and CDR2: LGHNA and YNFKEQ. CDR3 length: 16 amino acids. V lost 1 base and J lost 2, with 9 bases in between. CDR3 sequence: CASSQVWGAGANVLTF. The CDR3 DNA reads TGTGCCAGCAGCCAAGTATGGGGGGCTGGGGCCAACGTCCTGACTTTC.